The rows below give T cell receptor beta chains drawn from one sample of a study of cytomegalovirus exposure and HLA in healthy donors. Using immunoSEQ multiplex PCR, the repertoire was profiled, and TCRdb retains in-frame clones only, with some absent. The repertoire has some 120,000 clones, approximately 58% of them found once; the top ten carry roughly 2.2%. The sequencing input was PBMCs. The receptors originated from a woman between 25 and 40 years old in good health and CMV-seronegative. CDR3s include the opening cysteine and the closing phenylalanine or tryptophan. The order of the fields is clone size, D gene, V gene, J gene, CDR3 DNA, CDR3 protein. D genes are given only for firm matches. A clone size is listed for some rows: how often the clone was seen (once, few, many), or a class if it is expanded.

>few|NA|TRBV28|TRBJ2-7
TGTGCCAGCAGCCTAAGTCGGTACGAGCAGTACTTC
CASSLSRYEQYF
>few|TRBD1|TRBV27|TRBJ2-7
TGTGCCAGCAGTCCTTCCGCCGGGACAGAGATGTACGAGCAGTACTTC
CASSPSAGTEMYEQYF
>NA|TRBD1|TRBV6-5|TRBJ1-4
TGTGCCAGCAGTTACTCCTCAGGGGGCTTCGGTGAAAAACTGTTTTTT
CASSYSSGGFGEKLFF
>NA|NA|TRBV5-1|TRBJ2-7
TGCGCCAGCAGCTTGGCCCCGGGGGTTGACTACGAGCAGTACTTC
CASSLAPGVDYEQYF
>NA|TRBD1|TRBV5-4|TRBJ1-1
TGTGCCAGCAGCTTAATAGGACAGGGATTGAACACTGAAGCTTTCTTT
CASSLIGQGLNTEAFF
>few|NA|TRBV28|TRBJ1-5
TGTGCCAGCAGTTTTCAGAATAGCAATCAGCCCCAGCATTTT
CASSFQNSNQPQHF
>NA|NA|TRBV10-3|TRBJ1-1
TGCGCCATCAGTGGGAGGGGTTCGCACACTGAAGCTTTCTTT
CAISGRGSHTEAFF
>NA|TRBD1|TRBV7-8|TRBJ2-2
TGTGCCAGCAGCCCGAGGCTAGGGGGCGACACCGGGGAGCTGTTTTTT
CASSPRLGGDTGELFF
>NA|NA|TRBV6-5|TRBJ2-7
TGTGCCAGCAGGGGGGGCTACGAGCAGTACTTC
CASRGGYEQYF
>NA|NA|TRBV7-3|TRBJ2-3
TGTGCCAGCAGCTTAGGTTACAACACAGATACGCAGTATTTT
CASSLGYNTDTQYF
>few|NA|TRBV18|TRBJ2-7
TGTGCCAGCTCACCTGCGGGGGCCTCGGGCGAGCAGTACTTC
CASSPAGASGEQYF
>once|NA|TRBV28|TRBJ1-5
TGTGCCAGCAACTTCGACGGGAATCAGCCCCAGCATTTT
CASNFDGNQPQHF
>NA|NA|TRBV6-6|TRBJ1-1
TGTGCCAGCACCTATAACACTGAAGCTTTCTTT
CASTYNTEAFF
>NA|TRBD2|TRBV9|TRBJ2-2
TGTGCCAGCAGCGTACGGGGGGGCACCGGGGAGCTGTTTTTT
CASSVRGGTGELFF
>NA|NA|TRBV28|TRBJ2-6
TGTGCCAGCGGGCTAAGTCCGCTGAACGTCCTGACTTTC
CASGLSPLNVLTF
>NA|TRBD1|TRBV4-3|TRBJ2-7
TGCGCCAGCAGCCTTGACAGGGGGTTGCCCTACGAGCAGTACTTC
CASSLDRGLPYEQYF
>NA|TRBD2|TRBV7-3|TRBJ2-5
TGTGCCAGCAGCTCAGGAGCGGGGGAGACCCAGTACTTC
CASSSGAGETQYF
>NA|NA|TRBV19|TRBJ2-1
TGTGCCAGTAGTATCGTAGGGGGGGCGGGCTCCTACAATGAGCAGTTCTTC
CASSIVGGAGSYNEQFF
>NA|NA|TRBV11-2|TRBJ1-6
TGTGCCAGCAGCTTAGAGGTCAGGTATTCACCCCTCCACTTT
CASSLEVRYSPLHF
>NA|NA|TRBV18|TRBJ1-6
TGTGCCAGCTCACCAGGACTGGGTAATTCACCCCTCCACTTT
CASSPGLGNSPLHF
>NA|NA|TRBV28|TRBJ2-7
TGTGCCAGCAGTTTGACAGGGAGGTACGAGCAGTACTTC
CASSLTGRYEQYF
>NA|NA|TRBV27|TRBJ1-2
TGTGCCAGCAGTTTATTTTTTAGTTCGGACAGAGCTAACTATGGCTACACCTTC
CASSLFFSSDRANYGYTF
>NA|TRBD1|TRBV30|TRBJ1-2
TGTGCCTGGAACCAACTGGACAGGGGACTCAGAGGGTATGGCTACACCTTC
CAWNQLDRGLRGYGYTF
>NA|NA|TRBV30|TRBJ1-1
TGTGCCTGGACCTGGGGCAGGGGCACTGAAGCTTTCTTT
CAWTWGRGTEAFF
>NA|NA|TRBV9|TRBJ2-7
TGTGCCAGCAGCCCCGGCGCAGGGGATGCCGAGCAGTACTTC
CASSPGAGDAEQYF
>NA|NA|TRBV6-1|TRBJ1-2
TGTGCCAGCAGTGAAGGGGGACATCCTTTCTATGGCTACACCTTC
CASSEGGHPFYGYTF
>NA|NA|TRBV5-1|TRBJ1-4
TGCGCCAGCCGCAGGGTATTTGAAAAACTGTTTTTT
CASRRVFEKLFF
>NA|NA|TRBV6-6|TRBJ1-1
TGTGCCAGCAGAACGGGACAGAACACTGAAGCTTTCTTT
CASRTGQNTEAFF
>NA|TRBD1|TRBV6-5|TRBJ1-6
TGTGCCAGCAGTTTTGAAGGGACAGGGGCTTCACCCCTCCACTTT
CASSFEGTGASPLHF
>NA|TRBD2|TRBV5-1|TRBJ2-5
TGCGCCAGCAGCTTGGCCGGGAGGGGAAGAGGGACTAGCGGGCCAGGAAACAAGACCCAGTACTTC
CASSLAGRGRGTSGPGNKTQYF
>NA|NA|TRBV9|TRBJ2-6
TGTGCCAGCAGCGTACACAGGGTGTCAGGGGCCAACGTCCTGACTTTC
CASSVHRVSGANVLTF
>few|NA|TRBV27|TRBJ2-1
TGTGCCAGCAAGGGAACGGACTGGACCAATGAGCAGTTCTTC
CASKGTDWTNEQFF
>NA|TRBD1|TRBV5-1|TRBJ1-1
TGCGCCAGCAGCTCACAGGGGATGAACACTGAAGCTTTCTTT
CASSSQGMNTEAFF
>NA|NA|TRBV4-1|TRBJ2-7
TGCGCCAGCAGCCCCGGGGTAGCGCACTCCTACGAGCAGTACTTC
CASSPGVAHSYEQYF
>once|NA|TRBV9|TRBJ2-7
TGTGCCAGCAGCGTATACTACGAGCAGTACTTC
CASSVYYEQYF
>NA|NA|TRBV30|TRBJ2-1
TGTGCCTGGAGTGTCGGCGGTGAGCAGTTCTTC
CAWSVGGEQFF
>NA|TRBD1|TRBV9|TRBJ2-1
TGTGCCAGCAATACAGGGGGGAGGAATGAGCAGTTCTTC
CASNTGGRNEQFF
>NA|NA|TRBV5-6|TRBJ2-7
TGTGCCAGCAGCCCGGGGACTCCCTACGAGCAGTACTTC
CASSPGTPYEQYF
>NA|TRBD2|TRBV2|TRBJ2-1
TGTGCCAGCAGTAAAGAGCGGGAGATTTACAATGAGCAGTTCTTC
CASSKEREIYNEQFF
>NA|TRBD2|TRBV19|TRBJ2-3
TGTGCCAGTAGTATACTGGCGGGAGGGAGCACAGATACGCAGTATTTT
CASSILAGGSTDTQYF
>NA|TRBD1|TRBV13|TRBJ1-5
TGTGCCAGCAGCGCCCGGCGGGACAGGGCGGGCAATCAGCCCCAGCATTTT
CASSARRDRAGNQPQHF
>NA|NA|TRBV11-2|TRBJ2-3
TGTGCCAGCAGCTTTTCCAGGAGCACAGATACGCAGTATTTT
CASSFSRSTDTQYF
>NA|NA|TRBV14|TRBJ2-1
TGTGCCAGCAGCCAAGAGGCGACTAATTATGAGCAGTTCTTC
CASSQEATNYEQFF
>NA|NA|TRBV5-1|TRBJ2-5
TGCGCCAGCAGTAGTCTGGGGCGGTTAGGAGAGACCCAGTACTTC
CASSSLGRLGETQYF
>NA|NA|TRBV2|TRBJ1-1
TGTGCCAGCAGTGATCCCCGGACGGGGGATTTTGATGAAGCTTTCTTT
CASSDPRTGDFDEAFF
>NA|NA|TRBV4-1|TRBJ2-7
TGCGCCAGCAGCCAAGATCTAAGCGCCGCCGCCTACGAGCAGTACTTC
CASSQDLSAAAYEQYF
>NA|TRBD1|TRBV6-4|TRBJ2-3
TGTGCCAGCGGGACAGGGGACACAGATACGCAGTATTTT
CASGTGDTDTQYF
>NA|TRBD2|TRBV5-6|TRBJ2-7
TGTGCCAGCAGCTTGGAAGGGCCTAGCGGATACTACTACGAGCAGTACTTC
CASSLEGPSGYYYEQYF
>NA|TRBD1|TRBV2|TRBJ1-4
TGTGCCAGCAGTACTACAGGGGGCTGGGAAAAACTGTTTTTT
CASSTTGGWEKLFF
>NA|TRBD2|TRBV4-3|TRBJ2-6
TGCGCCAGCAGCCAAGCCCCGGGGGGCTCTGGGGCCAACGTCCTGACTTTC
CASSQAPGGSGANVLTF
>NA|NA|TRBV20-1|TRBJ1-2
TGCAGTGCCATAACTGCTGGCTACACCTTC
CSAITAGYTF
>once|TRBD2|TRBV6-1|TRBJ2-7
TGTGCCAGCGTACCGGGACTAGGAGGCGAGCAGTACTTC
CASVPGLGGEQYF
>once|NA|TRBV28|TRBJ1-5
TGTGCCAGCAGTCCCTATAGGCAGGGTTATCAGCCCCAGCATTTT
CASSPYRQGYQPQHF
>few|TRBD1|TRBV19|TRBJ2-3
TGTGCCAGTAGCCTCGGGACAGGGGCGGTAGATACGCAGTATTTT
CASSLGTGAVDTQYF